This T cell receptor (beta chain) was sequenced during a study of blood T cells in healthy people across ages. Overall study findings and caveats: Calculation of diversity from one million T cells yielded estimates considered to be underestimates.

Using a J-beta primer mix together with a sample-barcoded 5' primer, a second PCR was run for about 7 to 12 cycles. Template switching added a 12-random-nucleotide identifier to every cDNA molecule. Via MiXCR, TCRdb re-called the 5' RACE reads, giving one row per CDR3 protein. This sample has roughly 830,000 distinct CDR3 sequences, with 62% found just once. In the case of this clonotype: What it binds is not known.

The draw of peripheral blood yielded roughly 10 milliliters from each donor. The sample comprised blood. This sequence was found in a man younger than 40 in good health.

The CDR3 is CASIPQTGQETQYF. DNA for the CDR3: TGTGCCAGCATCCCCCAAACGGGGCAAGAGACCCAGTACTTC. This chain connects TRBV6-5 to TRBJ2-5, with D perhaps TRBD2 (5 bases). Trimming cost V 7 bases and J 2 bases, with 14 bases left between them. CDR1 is MNHEY, CDR2 SVGAGI, per germline. CDR3 length equals 14 residues.